This T cell receptor (beta chain) was sequenced for a study of cytomegalovirus exposure and HLA in healthy donors. Comment on this clone: Its antigen is not identified.

General observations from the study: Earlier analysis looked at TCR beta V segments, and most were productive about 87% or about 30% of the time.

Amplification used 60 Vbeta primers and 13 Jbeta primers. Data came from immunoSEQ multiplex PCR; TCRdb stores just in-frame clones and leaves some out. The table has about 110,000 clones, around three quarters seen once. The sequenced sample was PBMCs. This receptor was taken from a woman aged 30 to 39 in good health and CMV-seronegative.

For the CDR3, the DNA is TGTGCCAGCAGCCCGATCGAGGGTTTGAATTCACCCCTCCACTTT. This encodes CASSPIEGLNSPLHF. V usage is TRBV11-2 and J usage is TRBJ1-6; D gene uncertain. Germline CDR1 and CDR2: SGHAT and FQNNGV. Trimming left V 5 bases short and J 7 bases short, with 15 bases between. This CDR3 has 15 amino acids.